What follows are 4 T cell receptor beta chains derived from one specimen sequenced in a study of T cell responses to AZD1222 COVID-19 vaccine. Assay: immunoSEQ multiplex PCR; the TCRdb copy retains only in-frame clones and omits some. The repertoire holds about 120,000 clones, approximately 90% seen once, with approximately 4.8% in the top ten. The sequences come from peripheral blood, collected on day 0 of AZD1222 vaccination. The receptors were sampled from an adult in good health.

The chain uses TRBV9 and TRBJ1-1; the D gene is possibly TRBD1 (5 bases). Trimming left V 1 base short and J 3 bases short, with 10 bases between. The CDR3 runs to 14 residues. Germline CDR1 is SGDLS and CDR2 is YYNGEE. This chain's CDR3 is CASSVNPRDTEAFF. The CDR3 coding sequence is TGTGCCAGCAGCGTAAACCCCAGGGACACTGAAGCTTTCTTT. Drawing the rest from reference TRBV9 and TRBJ1-1, the complete variable domain is DSGVTQTPKHLITATGQRVTLRCSPRSGDLSVYWYQQSLDQGLQFLIQYYNGEERAKGNILERFSAQQFPDLHSELNLSSLELGDSALYFCASSVNPRDTEAFFGQGTRLTVV.

The chain employs TRBV7-9 and TRBJ1-5, with TRBD1 matching over 10 bases. CDR3 length equals 15 residues. J lost 6 bases, V lost 4 bases, and 6 bases had no gene match. Germline values: CDR1 SEHNR, CDR2 FQNEAQ (reference sequence). The CDR3 coding sequence is TGTGCCAGCAGCTCTGGACAGGGGGGAAGTCAGCCCCAGCATTTT. It is translated as CASSSGQGGSQPQHF.

J is TRBJ1-5 and V is TRBV30; 11 bases are shared with TRBD1. Unmatched junction bases numbered 6, after V lost 5 bases and J lost 6 bases. The CDR3 spans 14 residues. Germline V gene sequence: CDR1 GTSNPN, CDR2 SVGIG (reference sequence). The CDR3 here is CAWSPGQGGQPQHF. The CDR3 DNA reads TGTGCCTGGTCTCCGGGACAGGGGGGTCAGCCCCAGCATTTT.

A single count supports this clone. This rearrangement joins TRBV14 to TRBJ1-2, with TRBD1 matching 11 bases. Germline CDR1 and CDR2: SGHDN and FVKESK. The CDR3 spans 13 residues. Trimming took 6 bases from V and 6 from J; bases not matched to a gene: 3. The CDR3 here is CASRRTGGHGYTF. CDR3 coding DNA: TGTGCCAGCAGAAGGACAGGGGGCCATGGCTACACCTTC.